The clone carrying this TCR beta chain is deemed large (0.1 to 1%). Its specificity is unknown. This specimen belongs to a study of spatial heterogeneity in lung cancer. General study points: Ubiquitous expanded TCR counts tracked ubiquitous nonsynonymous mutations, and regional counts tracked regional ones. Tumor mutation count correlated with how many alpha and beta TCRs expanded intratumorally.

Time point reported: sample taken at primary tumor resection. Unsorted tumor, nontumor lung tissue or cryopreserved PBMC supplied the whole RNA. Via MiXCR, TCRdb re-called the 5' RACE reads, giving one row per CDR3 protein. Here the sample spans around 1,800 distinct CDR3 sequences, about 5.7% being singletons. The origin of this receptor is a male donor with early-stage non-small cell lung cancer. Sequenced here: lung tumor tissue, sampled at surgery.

The CDR3 nucleotides are TGTGCCAGCAGCCTGACTAGCGGGATAGCCAAAAACATTCAGTACTTC. Its translation: CASSLTSGIAKNIQYF. The V gene is TRBV7-2, the J gene TRBJ2-4; 11 bases line up with TRBD2. The CDR3 loop spans 16 amino acids. Per germline, CDR1 SGHTA and CDR2 FQGNSA. The V gene end was trimmed by 5 bases and the J gene end by 0 bases; junction bases not matched to a gene: 3. Drawing the rest from reference TRBV7-2 and TRBJ2-4, the complete variable domain is GAGVSQSPSNKVTEKGKDVELRCDPISGHTALYWYRQSLGQGLEFLIYFQGNSAPDKSGLPSDRFSAERTGGSVSTLTIQRTQQEDSAVYLCASSLTSGIAKNIQYFGAGTRLSVL.